This TCR beta chain was identified in a study of blood T cells in healthy people across ages. PCR was performed a second time for about 7 to 11 cycles using a sample-barcoded 5' primer and a J-beta primer mix. CDR3-containing paired-end reads numbered at least 3 million in each sample. TCRdb called the 5' RACE reads again in MiXCR, with one record for every CDR3 protein. The table has some 1,000,000 distinct CDR3 sequences, around 27% seen once. CDR1 and CDR2 (germline): ENHRY, SYGVKD. CDR3 length: 13 amino acids. V was cut by 6 bases and J by 0 bases, with 8 bases left in between. Another study also made use of these data, one on T cells of mothers and their children. That study reports: Each mother yielded more than 9.5 million TCR beta CDR3 reads. Each child yielded about 3 million reads. Related pairs of mothers and children showed slightly higher, non-significant overlap versus unrelated pairs.

The J gene is TRBJ2-5, the V gene TRBV10-3; possibly TRBD1 for D (5 bases). This receptor was taken from a girl aged 2-10 years in good health. Sequencing was carried out using blood. The CDR3 is CAISRVNQETQYF. In DNA, the CDR3 is TGTGCCATCAGCAGGGTTAACCAAGAGACCCAGTACTTC.